This T cell receptor beta chain originates from a study of cytomegalovirus exposure and HLA in healthy donors (dated 2017 in TCRdb). As for the study more broadly: According to an earlier analysis of several hundred of the donors, roughly 180 million T cells yielded roughly 110 million unique TCR beta sequences and roughly 280 Gb of sequence data. Roughly 310 gigabases of sequencing data and tens of millions of unique TCR sequences were included in an early release covering over 600 HLA-typed donors. Both class I and class II loci were covered by HLA typing, at four-digit resolution. Besides the first cohort of under 700 subjects, a separate validation cohort made up of 120 different subjects was used. To predict cytomegalovirus infection status, the study brought together high-throughput TCR immunosequencing, statistical association of individual TCRs with disease status, and machine learning. To decide whether each TCR beta V gene segment behaved as functional or pseudogenic, an earlier analysis of some 600 of the donors relied on high-throughput TCR beta sequencing. Rather than using new phenotypic data, the later analysis identified candidate immune exposures from TCR beta sequences and from how often those sequences occurred across donors. Every discovery cohort repertoire had been produced on one sequencing platform. Typing coverage differed by locus: A, B, C, DRB1 and DQB1 were typed in roughly 620-640 donors, DQA1 in 500 to 550, DPA1 in 606, and DPB1 in just under 490. The T cell repertoires of several hundred subjects were profiled by immunosequencing and related to cytomegalovirus serostatus. A later analysis re-examined previously published TCR beta repertoires from just over 650 donors and added high-resolution HLA genotyping to investigate patterns of TCR occurrence. Across around 400 genotyped donors of the cohort, an average of about 220,000 unique TCR beta nucleotide sequences per donor were sequenced, and 15% to 20% of those sequences were non-productive. Because of strong linkage in the cohort, 5 or 6 DR-DQ haplotypes were treated as single units for association and clustering. Donor age, sex, ethnicity and CMV serostatus were compiled together with the repertoire data. A later genetic analysis used genome-wide SNP genotypes for about three fifths of the roughly 700 donors, treating that subset as a discovery cohort. Among the roughly 400 genotyped donors, about 83% belonged to the genetic ancestry cluster associated with self-reported Caucasian donors. The study aimed to test whether signatures of past pathogen exposure could be identified by cataloging public T cell receptors.

The paper's findings and limits, for the study overall: According to a later analysis, most CMV-associated TCR beta chains appeared to be HLA-restricted, and the HLA associations seemed to be driven largely by CMV exposure. Some IMGT-functional V segments, including TRBV6-2 and TRBV6-3, could not be told apart with the 87-base-pair reads, so those segments were excluded. Because HLA typing was missing for some donors at each locus, association tests included only the typed subset. The study listed around 160 TCR beta chains as associated with cytomegalovirus. The classifier was reported to diagnose cytomegalovirus status with high specificity and sensitivity in both the original cohort and the validation cohort. A group of highly shared sequence variants was considered likely to be a technical artifact of the sequencing pipeline. A further reported finding was that TCR beta sequences accurately predicted the HLA-A and HLA-B alleles for most subjects in the first cohort. The earlier analysis of about 600 of the donors excluded approximately 15 rarely observed V segments, including chromosome 9 orphons, because counts were too low. In a later analysis, several top co-occurrence clusters were reported to appear linked to parvovirus B19, influenza, CMV and Epstein-Barr virus. Most TCR sequences were seen in very few donors, while some public TCRs were found in many individuals. Broadly in line with IMGT annotations, most TCR beta V segments showed up in productive rearrangements about 87% or about 30% of the time in an earlier analysis of 587 of the donors. A later analysis found that HLA-associated TCR beta chains were more clonally expanded and had lower generation probabilities than equally common non-associated chains. A later analysis associated about 16,000 TCR beta sequences with specific HLA alleles at a false discovery rate of 0.05. When HLA alleles, especially DR and DQ, strongly co-occurred, attributing TCR associations to individual alleles was difficult. A few of the identified cytomegalovirus-associated TCR beta chains were confirmed in vitro to be specific for cytomegalovirus antigens. Immune exposure information for the cohort was limited to CMV serostatus. In a later genetic analysis, a missense DCLRE1C variant was associated with V-gene and J-gene trimming of TCR beta chains, and the association was replicated in an independent cohort. Correlated functional status among segregating V segments might be attributable to linkage disequilibrium, but an unknown experimental factor could not be ruled out. In a later analysis, TCR association rates were found to vary across HLA loci, with the most associated TCRs seen for DRB1 alleles and the fewest for HLA-C alleles. Presence/absence analyses assumed roughly uniform sequencing depth across donors, an assumption that may not hold. The authors suggested that the approach could potentially be generalized to other disease states and immunological phenotypes. Only TCR beta chains were sequenced in this cohort, and the absence of alpha or paired-chain data limited detectable features. In a later genetic analysis, fewer N-insertions in productive TCRs were reported among donors in an Asian-associated ancestry cluster than the roughly 700-donor mean.

The cohort consisted of 600 to 700 healthy bone marrow donors. At the time of sampling, all cohort members were nominally healthy, though unrecorded immune exposures were likely present. The donor tested CMV seronegative and was one of the 352 seronegative cohort members. A peripheral blood sample was collected from each donor, and TCR beta sequencing was performed on peripheral blood mononuclear cells. Genomic DNA was extracted from the blood cell samples with the Qiagen DNeasy Blood Extraction Kit. Spanning cysteine to phenylalanine, the CDR3 consists of 14 amino acids. CDR3 DNA is the only sequence kept; it has 42 bases, read in frame from the first base. Ends trimmed: V by 6 bases, J by 4 bases; bases unmatched to a gene: 7. For CDR1 and CDR2, the germline V gene lists MDHEN and SYDVKM. A word on this clone: Its binding antigen is unknown. Base qualities are missing; no much larger clone stands one base away.

The method was the immunoSEQ multiplex PCR assay. For the multiplex PCR, a mixture combining 60 forward primers for TCR Vbeta segments and 13 reverse primers for TCR Jbeta segments was used. The CDR3 region of rearranged TCR beta genes was amplified from genomic DNA with a multiplex PCR assay. Amplified TCR beta libraries were sequenced as 87-base-pair reads on the Illumina HiSeq System. Turning to the authors' computational methods: A later analysis tallied 75 million to 95 million unique TCR beta chains across the roughly 610 repertoires, and 10 million to 11 million of those chains were shared by two or more donors. To remove PCR and sequencing errors, raw reads were error-corrected and collapsed into unique sequences using a nearest-neighbor algorithm that merged closely related sequences. CDR3 sequences were aligned to IMGT reference sequences to assign V, D and J gene segments. Each retained sequence needed at least a six-nucleotide match to both a V gene segment and a J gene segment. A rearrangement counted as productive if the CDR3 had no stop codons and remained in frame with V and J, and every other rearrangement counted as non-productive. Following IMGT convention, CDR3 was defined as the stretch from the second conserved V-encoded cysteine to the conserved J-encoded phenylalanine. The earlier analysis of about 560 of the donors excluded any sequence lacking an unambiguous match to a single V gene segment. An earlier analysis of several hundred of the donors called V segments functional above 56.7% productive rearrangements and segregating when the between-donor standard deviation exceeded 5%. A statistical classification framework was developed to diagnose cytomegalovirus status using the catalog of TCR beta chain sequences. A later analysis assigned V and J genes by comparing TCR nucleotide sequences with IMGT/GENE-DB human TR gene sequences. A later analysis assigned CDR3 sequences and most-parsimonious VDJ recombination scenarios with the TCRdist pipeline. In a later analysis, each TCR beta chain was defined by its CDR3 amino acid sequence together with its V-gene family, and reads without a unique V-gene family were excluded. As a way to deal with suspected cross-contamination and a sequencing artifact, a later analysis dropped hundreds of nucleotide sequences that were highly shared and had low generation probability. For each public chain, a later analysis derived a clonal expansion index from normalized ranks of inferred template counts within each repertoire. In a later analysis, generation probabilities were computed with a VDJ recombination model fitted to out-of-frame rearrangements, and the resulting probabilities were checked against IGoR. A later analysis scored TCR-TCR, TCR-HLA and TCR-CMV co-occurrence with hypergeometric tests, applying a repertoire-size bias correction to TCR pairs. In a later analysis, false discovery rates were estimated by permuting HLA or CMV assignments 20 times. In a later analysis, co-occurring TCRs were grouped using DBSCAN, with TCRdist sequence similarity added in when clustering inside HLA-allele-positive subsets. Co-occurrence clustering excluded repertoires with fewer than 30,000 or more than 120,000 public chains, plus five with anomalous nucleotide sharing. In its TCRdb copy, this immuneACCESS table keeps in-frame sequences only and misses some clones. Where compared with another copy, unresolved V genes explain less than half of these, and the others have no known cause. From that table come the V and J calls and clone size; the DNA was used to work out D and trimming. The sample has 100,000 to 140,000 clones on record, around 77% of them singletons. The ten largest clones take up approximately 4.5% of the sample.

This TCR was sampled from a male donor in good health and CMV-seronegative. Sequencing input: PBMCs. The sequence is built from TRBV28 and TRBJ2-7; TRBD2 lines up with 9 middle nucleotides. The CDR3 reads CASSPRAGGYEQYF. The sequenced DNA is TGTGCCAGCAGCCCTAGGGCGGGGGGGTACGAGCAGTACTTC.